These 21 T cell receptor beta chains came from one sample sequenced in a study of T cell responses to AZD1222 COVID-19 vaccine. Sequencing was performed with immunoSEQ multiplex PCR; in TCRdb, only in-frame clones are kept and a portion is missing. In the table there are around 100,000 clones, 86% of which are singletons. Source: peripheral blood, taken on day 0 of AZD1222 vaccination. These receptors were collected from an adult in good health.

The gene calls are TRBV30 and TRBJ2-6; D is ambiguous. Trimming pared 4 bases from V and 0 bases from J, leaving 10 bases between. CDR3 length equals 15 residues. Germline loops: CDR1 GTSNPN, CDR2 SVGIG (reference sequence). The CDR3 protein is CAWNDGDSGANVLTF. CDR3 coding DNA: TGTGCCTGGAACGACGGCGACTCTGGGGCCAACGTCCTGACTTTC.

This chain uses TRBV19 with TRBJ2-5; 12 bases are a match to TRBD1. CDR3 length: 16 residues. After removal of 4 bases from V and 6 bases from J, the junction contained 9 bases not matched to a gene. CDR1 is LNHDA, CDR2 SQIVND, per germline (reference sequence). CDR3 amino acids: CASSTGTGGARKTQYF. Written as DNA, the CDR3 is TGTGCCAGTAGTACTGGGACAGGGGGCGCGAGGAAGACCCAGTACTTC.

This clone appeared once. The chain employs TRBV7-9 and TRBJ1-2; 7 bases are a match to TRBD1. V gave up 5 bases and J gave up 4 bases; unmatched junction bases: 13. The germline V gene encodes CDR1 SEHNR and CDR2 FQNEAQ (reference sequence). This CDR3 region has 16 residues. CDR3 DNA: TGTGCCAGCAGCCAACTTACAAAGACAGGGACCTATGGCTACACCTTC. The encoded protein is CASSQLTKTGTYGYTF.

This clone has only one observation. The J gene is TRBJ1-6, the V gene TRBV2; D is ambiguous. The CDR3 is made up of 13 amino acids. Per germline, CDR1 SNHLY and CDR2 FYNNEI. V shed 5 bases and J shed 6 bases, with 8 bases lying between them. In DNA, the CDR3 is TGTGCCAGCAGTCCCACAGTTAATTCACCCCTCCACTTT. Protein product: CASSPTVNSPLHF.

This chain joins TRBV3-1 (or the pseudogene TRBV3-2) and TRBJ2-2; D unresolved. The CDR3 consists of 16 residues. Germline V CDR1 and CDR2: LGHDT, YNNKEL (reference sequence). Trimming removed 4 bases from V and 4 bases from J, with 16 bases in between. Here the CDR3 reads CASSPPGPPSTGELFF. Written as DNA, the CDR3 is TGTGCCAGCAGCCCCCCCGGTCCCCCCTCCACCGGGGAGCTGTTTTTT.

This chain uses TRBV10-3 with TRBJ1-4; D call uncertain. Germline CDR1 and CDR2: ENHRY and SYGVKD. Trimming shortened V by 0 bases and J by 3 bases, and 14 bases separated the two germline ends. CDR3 size: 17 residues. The CDR3 DNA is TGTGCCATCAGTGAGTCGAAATTAAACAGAGCTAATGAAAAACTGTTTTTT. Its translation is CAISESKLNRANEKLFF.

The chain couples TRBV20-1 to TRBJ1-5, with D possibly being TRBD1 (5 bases). V lost 3 bases, J lost 6 bases, and 12 bases lay in between. The CDR3 sequence is 13 residues long. Germline V gives CDR1 DFQATT, CDR2 SNEGSKA (reference sequence). The CDR3 spells CSASTRVVQPQHF. The DNA of the CDR3 is TGCAGTGCTAGTACCAGGGTTGTTCAGCCCCAGCATTTT.

This chain connects TRBV27 to TRBJ2-1; 9 bases map to TRBD2. Trimming removed 3 bases from V and 7 bases from J; junction bases left unmatched: 7. Per germline, CDR1 MNHEY and CDR2 SMNVEV (reference sequence). CDR3 length equals 15 residues. CDR3 nucleotide sequence: TGTGCCAGCAGTTTGTTAGCGGGAGTGACTAATGAGCAGTTCTTC. Its protein is CASSLLAGVTNEQFF.

This rearrangement joins TRBV7-2 to TRBJ1-2; TRBD1 aligns across 8 bases. V gave up 1 base and J gave up 4 bases; unmatched junction bases: 11. Germline values: CDR1 SGHTA, CDR2 FQGNSA. This CDR3 region has 17 residues. CDR3: CASSLEGGQAYVYGYTF. The CDR3 nucleotides are TGTGCCAGCAGCTTAGAGGGGGGACAGGCTTACGTCTATGGCTACACCTTC.

J is TRBJ1-1 and V is TRBV7-3; D is possibly TRBD1 (6 bases). This CDR3 has 17 residues. In germline, CDR1 is SGHTA, CDR2 FQGTGA. Trimming cost V 2 bases and J 4 bases, with 20 bases left between them. CDR3 sequence: CASSLVGTPLFGTEAFF. The CDR3 DNA reads TGTGCCAGCAGCTTAGTGGGGACACCGCTTTTTGGCACTGAAGCTTTCTTT.

The chain has TRBV7-2 and TRBJ1-6, with 7 bases matching TRBD1. Per the germline V gene, CDR1 is SGHTA and CDR2 is FQGNSA. Trimming cost V 1 base and J 13 bases; bases outside gene matches: 13. CDR3 length: 16 residues. CDR3 protein: CASSLGWRGPLDPLHF. DNA of the CDR3: TGTGCCAGCAGCTTAGGGTGGAGGGGGCCCCTCGATCCCCTCCACTTT.

The V and J genes are TRBV7-9 and TRBJ1-1; TRBD1 agrees at 8 bases. The CDR3 is 14 residues long. The V gene end was trimmed by 2 bases and the J gene end by 5 bases; junction bases not matched to a gene: 4. Germline-derived CDR1 and CDR2 are SEHNR and FQNEAQ (reference sequence). The CDR3 coding sequence is TGTGCCAGCAGCTTAACAGGGGGAAATACTGAAGCTTTCTTT. It yields the protein CASSLTGGNTEAFF.

This clone was picked up one time. The identical CDR3 is also encoded by other nucleotide sequences in the sample. This chain uses TRBV18 with TRBJ1-2; D uncertain. This CDR3 comprises 12 residues. Trimming took off 3 bases at V and 2 bases at J, with 4 bases between the two ends. Germline V gene sequence: CDR1 KGHSH, CDR2 LQKENI. The CDR3 loop is CASSPRNYGYTF. CDR3 bases: TGTGCCAGCTCACCCAGGAACTATGGCTACACCTTC.

The V and J genes are TRBV24-1 and TRBJ1-5; 8 bases fit TRBD1. J was trimmed by 0 bases and V by 2 bases; bases with no gene match: 17. This CDR3 has 21 residues. Germline CDR1 is KGHDR and CDR2 is SFDVKD. DNA for the CDR3: TGTGCCACCAGTGATTCCAAATTTTCGGACAGGGCCAGACATAGCAATCAGCCCCAGCATTTT. It codes for CATSDSKFSDRARHSNQPQHF.

The gene calls are TRBV7-2 and TRBJ1-5, with D hard to call. Germline V gene data show CDR1 as SGHTA and CDR2 as FQGNSA. Trimming took 1 base from V and 4 from J, leaving 5 bases between them. The CDR3 has 13 residues. CDR3 sequence reads: CASSLVTNQPQHF. As DNA, the CDR3 is TGTGCCAGCAGCTTAGTCACGAATCAGCCCCAGCATTTT.

V is TRBV7-3 and J is TRBJ2-7; 9 nucleotides agree with TRBD1. Germline loops: CDR1 SGHTA, CDR2 FQGTGA. The trim removed 5 bases at V and 5 bases at J, leaving 10 bases unmatched. CDR3 length: 15 residues. CDR3 in DNA: TGTGCCAGCAGCGCGTCCGGGACAGGGTTCGACGAGCAGTACTTC. Amino acids: CASSASGTGFDEQYF.

This clone occurred a few times. The chain carries TRBV19 and TRBJ2-3, with 8 bases identical to TRBD2. CDR3 length: 14 amino acids. V dropped 7 bases and J dropped 7; count of bases not matched to a gene: 10. The germline V gene encodes CDR1 LNHDA and CDR2 SQIVND (reference sequence). CDR3 bases: TGTGCCAGTACCTTGACGGGGGGGGCATATACGCAGTATTTT. It encodes CASTLTGGAYTQYF.

This sequence joins TRBV7-8 and TRBJ1-5; perhaps TRBD1 as D (5 bases). V gave up 1 base and J gave up 5 bases, with 18 bases separating them. This CDR3 spans 17 amino acids. Germline V lookup: CDR1 SGHVS, CDR2 FQNEAQ. CDR3 sequence: CASSLVLRQGNHQPQHF. The DNA of the CDR3 is TGTGCCAGCAGCTTAGTCTTGCGGCAGGGAAACCATCAGCCCCAGCATTTT. The complete variable domain, with remaining parts taken from reference TRBV7-8 and TRBJ1-5, reads GAGVSQSPRYKVAKRGQDVALRCDPISGHVSLFWYQQALGQGPEFLTYFQNEAQLDKSGLPSDRFFAERPEGSVSTLKIQRTQQEDSAVYLCASSLVLRQGNHQPQHFGDGTRLSIL.

V usage is TRBV11-2 and J usage is TRBJ2-7; 12 nucleotides match TRBD2. The germline CDR1 and CDR2 sequences are SGHAT and FQNNGV. The CDR3 has 15 residues. The V and J ends lost 5 bases and 2 bases, in that order; junction bases with no gene match: 4. The CDR3 nucleotides read TGTGCCAGCAGCCCGCGACTAGCGGGGGCCTACGAGCAGTACTTC. It yields the protein CASSPRLAGAYEQYF. Based on the CDR3 plus reference TRBV11-2 and TRBJ2-7, the full variable domain is EAGVAQSPRYKIIEKRQSVAFWCNPISGHATLYWYQQILGQGPKLLIQFQNNGVVDDSQLPKDRFSAERLKGVDSTLKIQPAKLEDSAVYLCASSPRLAGAYEQYFGPGTRLTVT.

Worth noting for this clone: Its ends do not fully match the called genes, so a read error is possible. This chain connects TRBV6-2 or TRBV6-3 to TRBJ2-2, with 7 positions matching TRBD1. CDR3 length: 14 amino acids. Germline lookup yields CDR1 MNHEY and CDR2 SVGEGT. CDR3 bases: TGTGCCAGCAGATACTCAGGGGGCACCGGGGAGCTGTTTTTT. Its protein is CASRYSGGTGELFF.

The rearrangement joins TRBV7-2 to TRBJ1-1, with a weak D call TRBD1 (5 bases). The germline V gene has CDR1 SGHTA and CDR2 FQGNSA. The CDR3 covers 15 residues. V dropped 6 bases and J dropped 2 bases, with 16 bases sitting between them. CDR3 in amino acids: CASSSGTRVNTEAFF. The DNA of the CDR3 is TGTGCCAGCAGTTCTGGGACTAGGGTAAACACTGAAGCTTTCTTT.